Listed here are 22 T cell receptor beta chains from one sample, sequenced in a study of blood T cell repertoires in COVID-19. Produced via immunoSEQ multiplex PCR; TCRdb's table is partial and in-frame only. The table lists 84,000 or so clones, 87% of them singletons. Input material: peripheral blood. The receptor set was obtained from a man in his 60s with acute or convalescent COVID-19.

The V gene is TRBV4-1, the J gene TRBJ1-2, with TRBD1 identical over 12 bases. Germline V lookup: CDR1 MGHRA, CDR2 YSYEKL. CDR3 size: 18 residues. Trimming took 2 bases from V and 4 from J; bases not matched to a gene: 11. The CDR3 is CASSQLPGTGGGGYGYTF. The DNA of the CDR3 is TGCGCCAGCAGCCAACTCCCCGGGACAGGGGGCGGAGGCTATGGCTACACCTTC.

This clone appeared a single time. In nucleotides, the CDR3 is TGTGCCAGCAGCGCCGGGACAAATTACAATCAGCCCCAGCATTTT. Translating gives CASSAGTNYNQPQHF. The J gene is TRBJ1-5, the V gene TRBV9; D is perhaps TRBD1 (6 bases). Germline V CDR1 and CDR2: SGDLS, YYNGEE. Trimming left V 3 bases short and J 3 bases short, with 13 bases between. This CDR3 comprises 15 residues.

Remarks on this clone: Its ends do not fully match the called genes, so a read error is possible. For the CDR3, the DNA is TGCGCCAACAGTGAAGCGCCGGGAGCGAACACTGAAGCTTTCTTT. This translates into CANSEAPGANTEAFF. The chain combines TRBV10-1 with TRBJ1-1, with D unresolved. The CDR3 contains 15 residues. Looked up from germline, CDR1 is WNHNN and CDR2 is SYGVQD (reference sequence).

The J gene is TRBJ2-1, the V gene TRBV19; 15 bases are shared with TRBD2. The germline gives CDR1 LNHDA, CDR2 SQIVND (reference sequence). V shed 5 bases and J 6 bases; nucleotides not matched to a gene: 2. The CDR3 covers 15 residues. DNA of the CDR3: TGTGCCAGTAGTCGGACTAGCGGGGGGGTCAATGAGCAGTTCTTC. Translated: CASSRTSGGVNEQFF.

The chain joins TRBV5-6 to TRBJ1-5, with D maybe TRBD1 (6 bases). This CDR3 comprises 17 residues. Germline V gives CDR1 SGHDT, CDR2 YYEEEE. V was trimmed by 4 bases and J by 6 bases, leaving 23 bases between them. CDR3 region: CASSKGQMTSFTQPQHF. The CDR3 coding sequence is TGTGCCAGCAGCAAAGGACAGATGACTTCTTTCACTCAGCCCCAGCATTTT.

The chain links TRBV28 to TRBJ1-5, with D possibly being TRBD1 (6 bases). This CDR3 comprises 14 residues. Trimming left V 5 bases short and J 0 bases short, with 8 bases between. The germline gives CDR1 MDHEN, CDR2 SYDVKM. The CDR3 coding sequence is TGTGCCAGCAGTGGACAGTATAGCAATCAGCCCCAGCATTTT. Translated: CASSGQYSNQPQHF.

The chain links TRBV29-1 to TRBJ1-1; D might be TRBD1 (6 bases). Trimming took 8 bases from V and 5 from J, leaving 18 bases between them. The germline CDR1 and CDR2 sequences are SQVTM and ANQGSEA. This CDR3 is built from 13 residues. CDR3 coding DNA: TGCAGCCCGACCAAGGACAGAGGAACTGAAGCTTTCTTT. Translating it yields CSPTKDRGTEAFF.

This rearrangement joins TRBV12-5 to TRBJ2-7; 11 nucleotides match TRBD2. CDR1 LGHNT and CDR2 FRNRAP come from the germline V gene. The V and J ends lost 0 bases and 1 base, in that order; junction bases with no gene match: 11. The CDR3 runs to 19 residues. The CDR3 protein is CASGLVQKASGGSSYEQYF. In nucleotides, the CDR3 is TGTGCTAGTGGTTTGGTTCAGAAAGCTAGCGGGGGGTCTTCCTACGAGCAGTACTTC.

The chain is built from TRBV27 and TRBJ1-1; possible D gene TRBD1, 5 bases. There are 13 residues in the CDR3. The germline V gene encodes CDR1 MNHEY and CDR2 SMNVEV (reference sequence). V was shortened by 6 bases and J by 1 base, with 9 bases between the two germline ends. The CDR3 loop is CASSLTANTEAFF. Written as DNA, the CDR3 is TGTGCCAGCAGCTTGACAGCGAACACTGAAGCTTTCTTT.

This chain connects TRBV6-2 or TRBV6-3 to TRBJ2-5, with 8 bases aligning to TRBD1. J gave up 4 bases and V 4 bases, and 17 bases lay outside the gene matches. The CDR3 runs 18 residues. From germline, CDR1 is MNHEY and CDR2 SVGEGT. Written as DNA, the CDR3 is TGTGCCAGCAGTTTTTCTCCCTTGGACAGGGTAGTTGGAGAGACCCAGTACTTC. This gives the protein CASSFSPLDRVVGETQYF.

The chain has TRBV13 and TRBJ1-3, with D perhaps TRBD1 (5 bases). The CDR3 covers 19 residues. Germline V gives CDR1 PRHDT, CDR2 FYEKMQ (reference sequence). The V gene lost 5 bases and the J gene lost 0 bases, with 23 bases spanning the gap. The DNA for the CDR3 is TGTGCCAGCAGCCAAACCCTTGGGCGGGGCCCTAGCTCTGGAAACACCATATATTTT. It codes for CASSQTLGRGPSSGNTIYF.

The chain recombines TRBV9 with TRBJ2-3, with D tentatively TRBD2 (5 bases). The CDR3 has 16 residues. Germline CDR1 SGDLS, CDR2 YYNGEE. V lost 4 bases, J lost 0 bases, and 15 bases lay in between. CDR3 residues: CASSPRSASSTDTQYF. The CDR3 DNA is TGTGCCAGCAGCCCCCGCAGTGCTAGCAGCACAGATACGCAGTATTTT. Together with reference TRBV9 and TRBJ2-3, the CDR3 gives the full variable domain: DSGVTQTPKHLITATGQRVTLRCSPRSGDLSVYWYQQSLDQGLQFLIQYYNGEERAKGNILERFSAQQFPDLHSELNLSSLELGDSALYFCASSPRSASSTDTQYFGPGTRLTVL.

This clone was counted between two and nine times. The chain uses TRBV15 and TRBJ1-4; D unclear. CDR1 and CDR2 (germline): LNHNV, YYDKDF (reference sequence). The CDR3 spans 15 residues. Trimming shortened V by 4 bases and J by 3 bases, and 12 bases separated the two germline ends. CDR3 in DNA: TGTGCCACCAGCAAAAGTAGAACCTCTAATGAAAAACTGTTTTTT. Translating gives CATSKSRTSNEKLFF.

The genes are TRBV7-9 and TRBJ1-5; D is unresolved. The CDR3 length is 15 residues. V was pared by 1 base and J by 3 bases, with 10 bases between. The germline V gene encodes CDR1 SEHNR and CDR2 FQNEAQ (reference sequence). CDR3 nucleotide sequence: TGTGCCAGCAGCTTAGGGTCCGGTTCCAATCAGCCCCAGCATTTT. It specifies CASSLGSGSNQPQHF.

The V gene is TRBV6-5, the J gene TRBJ1-6; a possible D gene is TRBD1 (6 bases). This CDR3 comprises 15 residues. The V gene lost 7 bases and the J gene lost 2 bases, with 12 bases spanning the gap. From germline, CDR1 is MNHEY and CDR2 SVGAGI. CDR3 DNA: TGTGCCAGCACCCGACAGGTCCCCTATAATTCACCCCTCCACTTT. This gives the protein CASTRQVPYNSPLHF.

CDR3 nucleotides: TGTGCCAGCAGCTTAGGACAGGGAACCCTCTATAATTCACCCCTCCACTTT. Translated, it gives CASSLGQGTLYNSPLHF. The J gene is TRBJ1-6, the V gene TRBV7-8, with 7 nucleotides matching TRBD1. Germline CDR1 reads SGHVS; CDR2 reads FQNEAQ. There are 17 residues in the CDR3. J lost 3 bases, V lost 1 base, and 6 bases had no gene match. The full variable domain, completed using reference TRBV7-8 and TRBJ1-6, is GAGVSQSPRYKVAKRGQDVALRCDPISGHVSLFWYQQALGQGPEFLTYFQNEAQLDKSGLPSDRFFAERPEGSVSTLKIQRTQQEDSAVYLCASSLGQGTLYNSPLHFGNGTRLTVT.

Here the CDR3 DNA reads TGTGCCAGCAGTGAAGCGCCGATTCCGGGACAGGGGGAGAGCTACACCTTC. Translating it yields CASSEAPIPGQGESYTF. The gene calls are TRBV6-1 and TRBJ1-2; 11 nucleotides align to TRBD1. This CDR3 comprises 17 residues. The germline gives CDR1 MNHNS, CDR2 SASEGT. J lost 9 bases, V lost 0 bases, and 12 bases had no gene match.

The V and J genes are TRBV6-2 or TRBV6-3 and TRBJ1-5; possibly TRBD1 for D (5 bases). The CDR3 extends over 18 amino acids. Trimming removed 2 bases at V and 0 bases at J, with 17 bases between. CDR1 and CDR2 from the germline V gene are MNHEY and SVGEGT. CDR3 in DNA: TGTGCCAGCAGTTACGGGGCAGGACGGGCATATAGCAATCAGCCCCAGCATTTT. Protein product: CASSYGAGRAYSNQPQHF.

J is TRBJ2-3 and V is TRBV4-3; possible D gene TRBD1, 5 bases. The CDR3 extends over 16 amino acids. Germline V CDR1 and CDR2: LGHNA, YSLEER. The V gene lost 2 bases and the J gene lost 3 bases, with 15 bases spanning the gap. The chain's CDR3 is CASSQSKQGYTDTQYF. The CDR3 DNA reads as TGCGCCAGCAGCCAATCTAAGCAGGGCTATACAGATACGCAGTATTTT.

This sequence joins TRBV6-5 and TRBJ1-5; TRBD1 matches 7 bases. Germline-derived CDR1 and CDR2 are MNHEY and SVGAGI. Germline trimming cut 0 bases from V and 7 bases from J; bases unmatched to any gene: 6. This CDR3 contains 15 residues. CDR3 sequence: CASSYSYRGGQPQHF. As DNA, the CDR3 is TGTGCCAGCAGTTACTCGTACAGGGGCGGCCAGCCCCAGCATTTT.

This chain joins TRBV5-1 and TRBJ2-5; no clear D gene. Germline CDR1 reads SGHRS; CDR2 reads YFSETQ. Trimming took off 0 bases at V and 1 base at J, with 7 bases between the two ends. The CDR3 extends over 14 amino acids. The DNA for the CDR3 is TGCGCCAGCAGCTTGGTGTCTGTCCAAGAGACCCAGTACTTC. Translating it yields CASSLVSVQETQYF.

The genes are TRBV11-2 and TRBJ2-1; 10 bases are shared with TRBD2. Germline V gene sequence: CDR1 SGHAT, CDR2 FQNNGV. J lost 8 bases, V lost 2 bases, and 9 bases had no gene match. CDR3 length: 16 residues. CDR3 sequence: CASSLFSASGGYEQFF. The CDR3 DNA is TGTGCCAGCAGCTTATTCTCGGCTAGCGGGGGATATGAGCAGTTCTTC.